Following are 16 T cell receptor beta chains from one sample sequenced in a study of T cells of healthy individuals. TCRdb fed the 5' RACE reads into MiXCR, producing one record per CDR3 protein. This table holds 38,000 or so distinct CDR3 sequences, approximately 5% found once. Source of these receptors: a human donor in good health.

The rearrangement joins TRBV11-2 to TRBJ2-7, with 11 bases identical to TRBD2. Germline V gives CDR1 SGHAT, CDR2 FQNNGV. There are 16 residues in the CDR3. Losses at the gene ends were 1 base for V and 7 bases for J; bases not matched to a gene: 9. The CDR3: CASSLGPSGRLGEQYF. The CDR3 nucleotides are TGTGCCAGCAGCTTAGGGCCTAGCGGGAGGTTAGGGGAGCAGTACTTC.

This clonotype was recorded many times. This sequence joins TRBV20-1 and TRBJ1-1; a weak D match, TRBD1 (5 bases). This CDR3 has 12 residues. Trimming pared 6 bases from V and 8 bases from J, leaving 16 bases between. CDR1 is DFQATT, CDR2 SNEGSKA, per germline (reference sequence). CDR3: CSAPLPGGEAFF. CDR3 DNA: TGCAGTGCACCTCTACCGGGGGGGGAAGCTTTCTTT.

This clonotype has a count of ten or more. This chain joins TRBV10-1 and TRBJ2-5; the D gene is possibly TRBD2 (6 bases). This CDR3 is 17 amino acids long. The ends were cut back, 5 bases at V and 5 bases at J, with 24 bases in the middle. Germline assignment: CDR1 WNHNN and CDR2 SYGVQD (reference sequence). CDR3 in amino acids: CASSLGPGPGGEETQYF. The CDR3 DNA sequence: TGCGCCAGCAGTTTGGGGCCGGGGCCTGGAGGGGAGGAGACCCAGTACTTC.

In this sample, this clonotype turned up many times. This chain uses TRBV12-3 or TRBV12-4 with TRBJ2-3, with D unresolved. Trimming pared 4 bases from V and 1 base from J, leaving 15 bases between. The CDR3 runs to 16 residues. The CDR3 protein is CASSSSPWAGTDTQYF. The CDR3 nucleotides read TGTGCCAGCAGTTCCTCGCCCTGGGCGGGCACAGATACGCAGTATTTT.

This clonotype was recorded at least ten times. The rearrangement uses TRBV20-1 and TRBJ1-3; no clear D gene. The V end was cut by 0 bases, the J end by 2 bases, with 11 bases between. This CDR3 comprises 15 residues. Germline V lookup: CDR1 DFQATT, CDR2 SNEGSKA (reference sequence). In nucleotides, the CDR3 is TGCAGTGCTAGAGATGGCTCTTCGCCTGGAAACACCATATATTTT. Protein: CSARDGSSPGNTIYF.

In its sample, this clonotype was seen many times. The J gene is TRBJ1-1, the V gene TRBV29-1; D gene uncertain. V lost 4 bases to trimming and J lost 6 bases, with 9 bases between them. The CDR3 runs to 11 residues. The germline V gene has CDR1 SQVTM and CDR2 ANQGSEA. The CDR3 DNA reads as TGCAGCGTTGGGGCGGTCGCTGAAGCTTTCTTT. It specifies CSVGAVAEAFF.

This clonotype was detected many times. V usage is TRBV6-1 and J usage is TRBJ2-6; perhaps TRBD2 as D (6 bases). Germline CDR1 and CDR2: MNHNS and SASEGT. The CDR3 runs to 19 residues. Between the trimmed V and J ends, which lost 2 bases and 1 base, there was a span of 18 bases. CDR3 region: CASSEFLEAGRSGANVLTF. The CDR3 nucleotides are TGTGCCAGCAGTGAATTCTTGGAGGCGGGGCGATCTGGGGCCAACGTCCTGACTTTC.

The table lists this clonotype with a few counts. This may arise from a read error, as a much more abundant clone is one base away. The chain recombines TRBV7-2 with TRBJ2-7; D unclear. This CDR3 has 11 amino acids. Germline CDR1 is SGHTA and CDR2 is FQGNSA. Deletions cut 2 bases from V and 3 bases from J, with 2 bases between. The CDR3 is CASSLCYEQYF. The CDR3 bases are TGTGCCAGCAGCTTATGCTACGAGCAGTACTTC.

This clonotype showed up many times. V usage is TRBV12-3 or TRBV12-4 and J usage is TRBJ1-1, with a weak D call TRBD1 (5 bases). V dropped 3 bases and J dropped 5 bases, with 16 bases sitting between them. This CDR3 is built from 15 residues. The DNA of the CDR3 is TGTGCCAGCAGTTTGGGGTGGGGGGGAAATACTGAAGCTTTCTTT. Its translation: CASSLGWGGNTEAFF.

This clonotype was detected many times. The V gene is TRBV6-2 or TRBV6-3, the J gene TRBJ1-5; D is uncertain. Germline loops: CDR1 MNHEY, CDR2 SVGEGT. This CDR3 is built from 15 residues. V was cut by 7 bases and J by 0 bases, with 13 bases left in between. The CDR3 DNA is TGTGCCAGCACCAAACCTGCGGATAGCAATCAGCCCCAGCATTTT. Encoded protein: CASTKPADSNQPQHF.

The chain couples TRBV7-9 to TRBJ2-1, with TRBD2 as a possible D gene (6 bases). In germline, CDR1 is SEHNR, CDR2 FQNEAQ (reference sequence). CDR3 length equals 15 residues. Trimming removed 5 bases at V and 4 bases at J, with 15 bases between. The CDR3 loop is CASSSSGKNYNEQFF. The CDR3 coding sequence is TGTGCCAGCAGCAGTAGCGGTAAAAATTACAATGAGCAGTTCTTC.

This clonotype was detected many times. The J gene is TRBJ1-3, the V gene TRBV12-3 or TRBV12-4; the D is unclear. The germline V and J ends were trimmed by 5 bases and 7 bases, with 12 bases remaining between them. The CDR3 is 13 amino acids. The CDR3 region has the DNA TGTGCCAGCAGTCCCCTTGGGCGTAACACCATATATTTT. This codes for CASSPLGRNTIYF.

The genes are TRBV12-3 or TRBV12-4 and TRBJ2-2; 10 bases agree with TRBD2. V trimming: 6 bases; J trimming: 5 bases; junction bases outside the gene matches: 9. There are 16 residues in the CDR3. The CDR3: CASSPISSGSTGELFF. As DNA, the CDR3 is TGTGCCAGCAGCCCAATCTCTAGCGGGAGTACCGGGGAGCTGTTTTTT.

This clonotype was seen ten or more times. The chain is built from TRBV6-5 and TRBJ2-3; 8 bases match TRBD1. The V segment lost 2 bases and the J segment 1 base; nucleotides outside the gene matches: 5. Germline V gene sequence: CDR1 MNHEY, CDR2 SVGAGI. This CDR3 has 16 amino acids. The CDR3 DNA follows: TGTGCCAGCAGTTACAACGGACAGGGACGCACAGATACGCAGTATTTT. It encodes CASSYNGQGRTDTQYF.

This clonotype was counted ten times or more. The chain couples TRBV20-1 to TRBJ1-1; D is unresolved. Germline V gene lookup returns CDR1 DFQATT and CDR2 SNEGSKA (reference sequence). Trimming pared 3 bases from V and 4 bases from J, leaving 9 bases between. The CDR3 sequence is 12 residues long. The CDR3 coding sequence is TGCAGTGCTAGGTACAGTGTCACTGAAGCTTTCTTT. This codes for CSARYSVTEAFF.

This clonotype was found many times. The chain has TRBV29-1 and TRBJ2-1; D might be TRBD1 (6 bases). Germline V gives CDR1 SQVTM, CDR2 ANQGSEA. The CDR3 has 13 residues. Trimming took 4 bases from V and 4 from J, leaving 11 bases between them. The CDR3 spells CSVVGGGYNEQFF. DNA of the CDR3: TGCAGCGTTGTAGGGGGTGGGTACAATGAGCAGTTCTTC.